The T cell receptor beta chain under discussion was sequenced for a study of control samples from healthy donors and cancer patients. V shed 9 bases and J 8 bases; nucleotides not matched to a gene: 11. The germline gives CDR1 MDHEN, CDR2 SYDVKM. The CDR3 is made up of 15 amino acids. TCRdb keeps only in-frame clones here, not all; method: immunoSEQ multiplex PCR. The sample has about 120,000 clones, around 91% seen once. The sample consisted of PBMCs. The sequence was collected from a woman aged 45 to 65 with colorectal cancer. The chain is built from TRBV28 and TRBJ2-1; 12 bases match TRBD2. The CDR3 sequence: CASTPSGRAVDEQFF. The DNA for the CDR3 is TGTGCCAGTACCCCTAGCGGGAGGGCCGTGGATGAGCAGTTCTTC. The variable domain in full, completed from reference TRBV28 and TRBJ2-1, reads DVKVTQSSRYLVKRTGEKVFLECVQDMDHENMFWYRQDPGLGLRLIYFSYDVKMKEKGDIPEGYSVSREKKERFSLILESASTNQTSMYLCASTPSGRAVDEQFFGPGTRLTVL.